Shown below are 8 T cell receptor beta chains from a single sample sequenced in a study of cytomegalovirus exposure and HLA in healthy donors. Primers included in the PCR were 60 Vbeta and 13 Jbeta primers. Sequencing was performed with immunoSEQ multiplex PCR; in TCRdb, only in-frame clones are kept and a portion is missing. Altogether about 190,000 clones are present, approximately 88% being singletons, with the ten largest covering 0.2% to 0.3%. The sequenced sample consisted of PBMCs. The receptors here all came from a boy aged 5-17 years in good health and CMV-seronegative.

This sequence joins TRBV7-2 and TRBJ1-1; D is unresolved. V was clipped by 1 base and J by 6 bases, with 12 bases between them. Looked up from germline, CDR1 is SGHTA and CDR2 is FQGNSA. This CDR3 region has 14 residues. This chain's CDR3 is CASSLDSGWAEAFF. CDR3 sequence (DNA): TGTGCCAGCAGCTTAGATTCGGGTTGGGCTGAAGCTTTCTTT. The variable domain in full, with the rest retrieved from reference TRBV7-2 and TRBJ1-1, is GAGVSQSPSNKVTEKGKDVELRCDPISGHTALYWYRQSLGQGLEFLIYFQGNSAPDKSGLPSDRFSAERTGGSVSTLTIQRTQQEDSAVYLCASSLDSGWAEAFFGQGTRLTVV.

The genes are TRBV9 and TRBJ2-3, with 10 bases aligning to TRBD2. The CDR3 sequence is 16 residues long. Germline-derived CDR1 and CDR2 are SGDLS and YYNGEE. V was clipped by 3 bases and J by 2 bases; unmatched bases: 6. CDR3 sequence reads: CASSGSGLAYTDTQYF. In DNA, the CDR3 is TGTGCCAGCAGCGGCTCGGGACTAGCGTACACAGATACGCAGTATTTT.

This chain uses TRBV19 with TRBJ2-7; D gene uncertain. V shed 1 base and J shed 5 bases, with 12 bases lying between them. The germline CDR1 and CDR2 sequences are LNHDA and SQIVND (reference sequence). The CDR3 runs to 14 residues. CDR3 DNA sequence: TGTGCCAGTAGTATAGGCAGTCCAAGTGACGAGCAGTACTTC. As protein: CASSIGSPSDEQYF. Full variable domain (rest looked up from reference TRBV19 and TRBJ2-7): DGGITQSPKYLFRKEGQNVTLSCEQNLNHDAMYWYRQDPGQGLRLIYYSQIVNDFQKGDIAEGYSVSREKKESFPLTVTSAQKNPTAFYLCASSIGSPSDEQYFGPGTRLTVT.

The chain uses TRBV28 and TRBJ2-7, with 9 bases matching TRBD1. Germline CDR1 MDHEN, CDR2 SYDVKM. This CDR3 has 17 amino acids. Trimming removed 5 bases from V and 4 bases from J; junction bases left unmatched: 15. The CDR3 sequence: CASSAGTGYSGWYEQYF. As DNA, the CDR3 is TGTGCCAGCAGTGCCGGGACAGGGTATTCGGGCTGGTACGAGCAGTACTTC.

The chain combines TRBV27 with TRBJ1-4; tentative D call: TRBD1 (5 bases). CDR1 MNHEY and CDR2 SMNVEV come from the germline V gene (reference sequence). The CDR3 runs to 14 residues. The V gene lost 3 bases and the J gene lost 8 bases, with 13 bases spanning the gap. In nucleotides, the CDR3 is TGTGCCAGCAGTTTCAACGGGGGTAGAGAAAAACTGTTTTTT. Protein sequence: CASSFNGGREKLFF.

This clone was observed a single time. This chain links TRBV5-1 with TRBJ2-3; 11 bases align to TRBD2. Looked up from germline, CDR1 is SGHRS and CDR2 is YFSETQ. J was trimmed by 2 bases and V by 3 bases; bases with no gene match: 2. The CDR3 runs 15 residues. Here the CDR3 reads CASSWGLAVTDTQYF. CDR3 DNA sequence: TGCGCCAGCAGCTGGGGACTAGCGGTCACAGATACGCAGTATTTT.

The chain links TRBV6-5 to TRBJ2-1; D perhaps matches TRBD2 (6 bases). CDR1 and CDR2 from the germline V gene are MNHEY and SVGAGI. The CDR3 extends over 16 amino acids. The V end was cut by 0 bases, the J end by 3 bases, with 12 bases between. The CDR3 loop reads CASSYSGSGLYNEQFF. The CDR3, as DNA: TGTGCCAGCAGTTACTCGGGTAGCGGCCTCTACAATGAGCAGTTCTTC.

The J gene is TRBJ2-7, the V gene TRBV5-6; possibly TRBD2 for D (5 bases). Between the trimmed V and J ends, which lost 3 bases and 5 bases, there was a span of 15 bases. This CDR3 has 14 residues. The germline V gene encodes CDR1 SGHDT and CDR2 YYEEEE. The chain's CDR3 is CASSSGVGRHEQYF. CDR3 sequence (DNA): TGTGCCAGCAGCTCCGGGGTAGGGCGGCACGAGCAGTACTTC.